Following are 10 T cell receptor beta chains from one sample sequenced in a study of CD4 T cells in relation to SARS-CoV-2 and coronaviruses. Repertoires were generated with immunoSEQ multiplex PCR, while TCRdb's copy carries only in-frame clones and drops some. The sample consists of about 56,000 clones, roughly 94% of them appearing once. The source material was naive CD4+ T cells from PBMCs. The subset denotes: naive CD4+ T cells isolated by negative enrichment. The receptors stem from an adult with COVID-19.

The sample holds one count of this clone. V gene TRBV4-3 combines with J gene TRBJ1-5; D unclear. CDR1 and CDR2 from the germline V gene are LGHNA and YSLEER. The germline V and J ends were trimmed by 4 bases and 6 bases, with 16 bases remaining between them. This CDR3 has 15 residues. As DNA, the CDR3 is TGCGCCAGCAGCCTGGCTTTGAGCGGCGGTCAGCCCCAGCATTTT. It specifies CASSLALSGGQPQHF.

This rearrangement joins TRBV15 to TRBJ1-1; tentatively, D is TRBD1 (6 bases). The CDR3 covers 16 residues. V was cut by 0 bases and J by 9 bases, with 20 bases left in between. The germline V gene encodes CDR1 LNHNV and CDR2 YYDKDF (reference sequence). CDR3 amino acids: CATSRDGPGARLQAFF. The CDR3 nucleotides are TGTGCCACCAGCAGAGATGGGCCGGGGGCTCGTTTACAAGCTTTCTTT. The full variable domain, with the rest looked up from reference TRBV15 and TRBJ1-1, is DAMVIQNPRYQVTQFGKPVTLSCSQTLNHNVMYWYQQKSSQAPKLLFHYYDKDFNNEADTPDNFQSRRPNTSFCFLDIRSPGLGDTAMYLCATSRDGPGARLQAFFGQGTRLTVV.

This clone was observed once. The genes are TRBV5-1 and TRBJ1-4; the match to TRBD1 covers 9 bases. Losses at the gene ends were 4 bases for V and 7 bases for J; bases not matched to a gene: 5. The CDR3 has 14 residues. In germline, CDR1 is SGHRS, CDR2 YFSETQ. DNA for the CDR3: TGCGCCAGCAGCCCCGGGACAGGGAGTGAAAAACTGTTTTTT. Residues: CASSPGTGSEKLFF. Together with reference TRBV5-1 and TRBJ1-4, the CDR3 gives the full variable domain: KAGVTQTPRYLIKTRGQQVTLSCSPISGHRSVSWYQQTPGQGLQFLFEYFSETQRNKGNFPGRFSGRQFSNSRSEMNVSTLELGDSALYLCASSPGTGSEKLFFGSGTQLSVL.

Only one count was recorded for this clone. This sequence joins TRBV19 and TRBJ1-1; maybe TRBD1 (6 bases). The CDR3 spans 14 residues. V lost 6 bases to trimming and J lost 6 bases, with 17 bases between them. Germline V gene sequence: CDR1 LNHDA, CDR2 SQIVND (reference sequence). CDR3 residues: CASSPAGVFAEAFF. CDR3 nucleotides: TGTGCCAGTAGCCCAGCAGGGGTTTTCGCTGAAGCTTTCTTT.

The chain couples TRBV7-5 to TRBJ2-2. TRBV7-5 counts as a pseudogene. The CDR3 length is 17 residues. As DNA, the CDR3 is TGTGTCAGAAGCTTAGTCCCGGACGGATTGAACACCGGGGAGCTGTTTTTT. This encodes CVRSLVPDGLNTGELFF.

The rearrangement joins TRBV5-1 to TRBJ2-3; D uncertain. Germline loops: CDR1 SGHRS, CDR2 YFSETQ. The V gene lost 2 bases and the J gene lost 3 bases, with 13 bases spanning the gap. The CDR3 runs to 15 residues. Here the CDR3 reads CASSFSSLQTDTQYF. Written as DNA, the CDR3 is TGCGCCAGCAGCTTTTCTAGTCTGCAAACAGATACGCAGTATTTT. Supplemented by reference TRBV5-1 and TRBJ2-3, the full variable domain reads KAGVTQTPRYLIKTRGQQVTLSCSPISGHRSVSWYQQTPGQGLQFLFEYFSETQRNKGNFPGRFSGRQFSNSRSEMNVSTLELGDSALYLCASSFSSLQTDTQYFGPGTRLTVL.

CDR3 in amino acids: CASTTLTSLDEQFF. The CDR3 DNA follows: TGCGCCAGCACTACACTGACTAGTCTCGATGAGCAGTTCTTC. The chain carries TRBV5-1 and TRBJ2-1; perhaps TRBD2 as D (6 bases). V lost 6 bases and J lost 8, with 18 bases in between. CDR3 length: 14 residues. Germline values: CDR1 SGHRS, CDR2 YFSETQ.

The chain joins TRBV18 to TRBJ1-2; TRBD1 is a possible D gene (5 bases). Between the trimmed V and J ends, which lost 0 bases and 5 bases, there was a span of 16 bases. The CDR3 is 16 residues long. The germline gives CDR1 KGHSH, CDR2 LQKENI. The CDR3: CASSPPWARRGYGYTF. In DNA, the CDR3 is TGTGCCAGCTCACCACCGTGGGCCAGGAGGGGTTATGGCTACACCTTC.

The sample holds one count of this clone. The genes are TRBV28 and TRBJ1-5; possible D gene TRBD1, 6 bases. The CDR3 spans 17 residues. Germline V gene data show CDR1 as MDHEN and CDR2 as SYDVKM. V was shortened by 5 bases and J by 3 bases, with 20 bases between the two germline ends. CDR3 sequence: CASSATTQGLPNQPQHF. The CDR3 DNA reads TGTGCCAGCAGTGCCACAACCCAGGGGCTCCCCAATCAGCCCCAGCATTTT. Full variable domain (remainder filled in from reference TRBV28 and TRBJ1-5): DVKVTQSSRYLVKRTGEKVFLECVQDMDHENMFWYRQDPGLGLRLIYFSYDVKMKEKGDIPEGYSVSREKKERFSLILESASTNQTSMYLCASSATTQGLPNQPQHFGDGTRLSIL.

The chain is built from TRBV11-1 and TRBJ2-5; 8 bases map to TRBD2. The germline V gene encodes CDR1 SGHAT and CDR2 FQDESV (reference sequence). V dropped 2 bases and J dropped 5; count of bases not matched to a gene: 4. The CDR3 sequence is 14 residues long. CDR3 sequence: CASSLLLAAETQYF. The CDR3 coding sequence is TGTGCCAGCAGCTTATTACTAGCGGCGGAGACCCAGTACTTC.